The present TCR beta chain was sequenced within a study of high-grade serous ovarian cancer treatment subgroups. As concerns this clone: Its antigen remains unidentified.

This table comes from immunoSEQ multiplex PCR, and its TCRdb copy is limited to in-frame clones, with some not included. Among 18,000 or so clones, around 75% were seen once, and the ten largest hold 5.5% to 6.5%. Overall study results and limits: Tumors within one patient showed repertoire similarity of roughly 0.1 to 0.79.

Tumor samples were taken before definitive surgery or chemotherapy. Input material: tumor tissue. This clonotype originated in a human donor with high-grade serous ovarian cancer.

The CDR3 spells CASSWGFSGTGYNEQFF. CDR3 nucleotides: TGTGCCAGTAGTTGGGGATTTAGCGGGACGGGTTACAATGAGCAGTTCTTC. The chain combines TRBV19 with TRBJ2-1; 8 positions match TRBD2. The CDR3 has 17 residues. Germline V CDR1 and CDR2: LNHDA, SQIVND (reference sequence). V shed 5 bases and J 4 bases; nucleotides not matched to a gene: 13.